This T cell receptor (beta chain) stems from a study of T cell repertoires in cytomegalovirus infection. This clonotype occurred many times. Its antigen is not identified. One entry per CDR3 protein results from TCRdb running MiXCR on the reads. The sample yields about 400,000 distinct CDR3 sequences, roughly 34% seen once. In germline, CDR1 is SGHVS, CDR2 FNYEAQ. This CDR3 contains 15 residues. The V and J ends lost 2 bases and 0 bases respectively, with 9 bases between them. This sequence was found in a human donor in good health (CMV status not recorded). Some clones in this sample may be carry-over from other donors' samples. The chain employs TRBV7-6 and TRBJ2-3; D is ambiguous. The sequenced sample was cultured PBMCs, obtained from culture after CMV antigen stimulation. The CDR3 DNA is TGTGCCAGCAGCTTAACTGAACTTAGCACAGATACGCAGTATTTT. Translation: CASSLTELSTDTQYF.